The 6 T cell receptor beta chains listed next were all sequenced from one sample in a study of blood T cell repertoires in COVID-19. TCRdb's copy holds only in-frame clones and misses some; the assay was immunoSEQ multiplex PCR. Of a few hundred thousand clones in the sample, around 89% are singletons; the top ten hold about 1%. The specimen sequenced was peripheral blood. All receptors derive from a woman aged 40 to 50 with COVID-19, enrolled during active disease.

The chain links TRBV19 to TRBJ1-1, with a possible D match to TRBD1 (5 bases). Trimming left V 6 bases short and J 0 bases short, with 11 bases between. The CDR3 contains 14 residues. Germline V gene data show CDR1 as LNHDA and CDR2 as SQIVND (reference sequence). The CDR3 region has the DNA TGTGCCAGTAGGCGGCAGGGAATGAACACTGAAGCTTTCTTT. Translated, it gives CASRRQGMNTEAFF.

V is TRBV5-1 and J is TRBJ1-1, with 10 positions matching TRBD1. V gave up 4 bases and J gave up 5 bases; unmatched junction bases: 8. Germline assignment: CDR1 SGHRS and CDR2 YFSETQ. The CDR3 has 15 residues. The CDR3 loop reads CASSPRDRGGTEAFF. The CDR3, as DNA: TGCGCCAGCAGCCCCCGGGACAGGGGAGGGACTGAAGCTTTCTTT.

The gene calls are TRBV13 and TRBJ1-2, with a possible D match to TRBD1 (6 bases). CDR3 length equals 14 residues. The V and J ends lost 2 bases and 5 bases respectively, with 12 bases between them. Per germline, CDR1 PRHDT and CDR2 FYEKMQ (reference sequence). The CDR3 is CASSLTGIKYGYTF. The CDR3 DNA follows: TGTGCCAGCAGCTTAACAGGGATTAAATATGGCTACACCTTC.

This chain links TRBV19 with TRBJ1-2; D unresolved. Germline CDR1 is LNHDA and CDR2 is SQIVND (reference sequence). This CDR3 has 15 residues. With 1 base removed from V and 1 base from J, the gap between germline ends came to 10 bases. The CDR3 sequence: CASSIGVSVNYGYTF. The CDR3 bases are TGTGCCAGTAGTATAGGGGTCAGCGTTAACTATGGCTACACCTTC.

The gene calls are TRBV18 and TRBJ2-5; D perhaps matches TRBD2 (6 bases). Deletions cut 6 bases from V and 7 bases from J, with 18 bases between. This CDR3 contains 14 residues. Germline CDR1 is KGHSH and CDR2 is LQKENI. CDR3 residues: CASSRGREQGTQYF. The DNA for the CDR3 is TGTGCCAGCTCCCGGGGACGGGAGCAGGGGACCCAGTACTTC. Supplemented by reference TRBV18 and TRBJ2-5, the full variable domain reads NAGVMQNPRHLVRRRGQEARLRCSPMKGHSHVYWYRQLPEEGLKFMVYLQKENIIDESGMPKERFSAEFPKEGPSILRIQQVVRGDSAAYFCASSRGREQGTQYFGPGTRLLVL.

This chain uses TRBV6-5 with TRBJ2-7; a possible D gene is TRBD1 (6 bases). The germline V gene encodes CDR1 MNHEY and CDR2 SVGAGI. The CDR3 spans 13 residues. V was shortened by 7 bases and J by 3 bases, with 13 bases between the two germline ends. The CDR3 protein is CASTREGGYEQYF. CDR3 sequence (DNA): TGTGCCAGCACAAGGGAAGGGGGCTACGAGCAGTACTTC.